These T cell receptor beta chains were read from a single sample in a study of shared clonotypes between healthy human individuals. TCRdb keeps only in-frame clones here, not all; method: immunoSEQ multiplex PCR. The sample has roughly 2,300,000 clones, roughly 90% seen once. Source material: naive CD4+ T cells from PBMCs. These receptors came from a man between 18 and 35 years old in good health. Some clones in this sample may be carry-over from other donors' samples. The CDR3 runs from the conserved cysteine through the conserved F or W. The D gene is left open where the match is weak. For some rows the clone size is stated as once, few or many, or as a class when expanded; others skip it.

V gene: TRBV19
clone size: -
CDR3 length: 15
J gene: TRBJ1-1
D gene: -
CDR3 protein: CASSIGGGANTEAFF
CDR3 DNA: TGTGCCAGTAGTATCGGCGGCGGGGCGAACACTGAAGCTTTCTTT

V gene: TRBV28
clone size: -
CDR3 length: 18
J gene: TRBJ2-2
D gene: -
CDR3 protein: CASSFGLRLKTTTGELFF
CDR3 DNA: TGTGCCAGCAGTTTTGGGTTGAGGTTAAAAACGACCACCGGGGAGCTGTTTTTT

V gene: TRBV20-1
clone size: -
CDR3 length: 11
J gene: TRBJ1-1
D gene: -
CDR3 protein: CSARVKVEAFF
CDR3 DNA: TGCAGTGCTAGAGTGAAGGTTGAAGCTTTCTTT

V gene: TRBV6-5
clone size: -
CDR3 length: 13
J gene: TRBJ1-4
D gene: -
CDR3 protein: CASSLLGSEKLFF
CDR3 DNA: TGTGCCAGCAGCCTCCTAGGGTCCGAAAAACTGTTTTTT

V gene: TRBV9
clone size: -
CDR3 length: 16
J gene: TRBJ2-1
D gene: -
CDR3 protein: CASSVSGLILLNEQFF
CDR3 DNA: TGTGCCAGCAGCGTATCGGGACTCATTCTACTTAATGAGCAGTTCTTC

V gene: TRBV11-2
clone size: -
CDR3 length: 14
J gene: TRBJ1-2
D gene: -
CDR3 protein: CASSLAGDRYGYTF
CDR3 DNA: TGTGCCAGCAGCTTAGCCGGGGACCGCTATGGCTACACCTTC

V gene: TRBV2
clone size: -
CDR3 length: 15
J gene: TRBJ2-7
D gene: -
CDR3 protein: CASSLGGLSPGEQYF
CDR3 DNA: TGTGCCAGCAGCCTCGGGGGATTAAGCCCGGGAGAGCAGTACTTC

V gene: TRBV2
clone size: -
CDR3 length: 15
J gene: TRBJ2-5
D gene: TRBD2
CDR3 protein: CASRRLAASHETQYF
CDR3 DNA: TGTGCCAGCAGGCGACTAGCGGCCTCCCATGAGACCCAGTACTTC

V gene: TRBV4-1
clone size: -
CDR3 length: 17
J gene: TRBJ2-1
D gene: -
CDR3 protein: CASSQTINRLEHHEQFF
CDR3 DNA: TGCGCCAGCAGCCAAACGATTAATAGATTAGAGCACCATGAGCAGTTCTTC

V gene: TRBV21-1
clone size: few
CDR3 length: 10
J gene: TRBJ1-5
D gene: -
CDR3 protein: CASTAEAQHF
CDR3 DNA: TGTGCCAGCACCGCAGAGGCCCAGCATTTT

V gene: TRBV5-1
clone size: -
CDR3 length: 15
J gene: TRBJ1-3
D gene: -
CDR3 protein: CASSLGGGAGNTIYF
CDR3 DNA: TGCGCCAGCAGCTTGGGCGGGGGCGCAGGAAACACCATATATTTT

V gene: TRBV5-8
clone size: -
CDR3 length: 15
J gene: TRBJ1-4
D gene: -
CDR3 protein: CASSLEGSTNEKLFF
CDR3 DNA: TGTGCCAGCAGCTTGGAGGGGTCAACTAATGAAAAACTGTTTTTT

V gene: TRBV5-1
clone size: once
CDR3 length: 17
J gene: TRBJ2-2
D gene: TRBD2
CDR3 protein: CASSLDPPSGDTGELFF
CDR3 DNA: TGCGCCAGCAGCTTGGATCCCCCTAGCGGAGACACCGGGGAGCTGTTTTTT

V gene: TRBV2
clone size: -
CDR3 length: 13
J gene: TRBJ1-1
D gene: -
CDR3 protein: CASSGDANTEAFF
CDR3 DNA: TGTGCCAGCAGTGGGGATGCGAACACTGAAGCTTTCTTT

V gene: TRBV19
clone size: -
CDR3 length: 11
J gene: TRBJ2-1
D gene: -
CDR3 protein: CASSIRDEQFF
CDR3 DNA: TGTGCCAGTAGTATCCGCGATGAGCAGTTCTTC

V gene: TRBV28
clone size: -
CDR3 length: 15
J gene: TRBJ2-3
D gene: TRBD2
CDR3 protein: CASSLGAGVPDTQYF
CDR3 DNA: TGTGCCAGCAGTTTAGGTGCGGGAGTTCCAGATACGCAGTATTTT

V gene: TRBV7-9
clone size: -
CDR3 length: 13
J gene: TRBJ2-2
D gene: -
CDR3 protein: CASSLTGAGELFF
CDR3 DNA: TGTGCCAGCAGCCTCACGGGGGCCGGGGAGCTGTTTTTT

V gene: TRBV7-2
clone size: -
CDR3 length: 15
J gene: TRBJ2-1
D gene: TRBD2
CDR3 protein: CASSSPSGGYNEQFF
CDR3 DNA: TGTGCCAGCAGCTCTCCTAGCGGGGGCTACAATGAGCAGTTCTTC

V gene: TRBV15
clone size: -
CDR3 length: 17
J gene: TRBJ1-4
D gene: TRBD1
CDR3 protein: CATSRDWRTGHNEKLFF
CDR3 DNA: TGTGCCACCAGCAGAGATTGGCGGACAGGCCATAATGAAAAACTGTTTTTT

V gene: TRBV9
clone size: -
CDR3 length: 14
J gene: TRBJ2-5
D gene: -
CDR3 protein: CASSPHSGRETQYF
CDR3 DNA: TGTGCCAGCAGCCCGCACTCAGGGAGAGAGACCCAGTACTTC

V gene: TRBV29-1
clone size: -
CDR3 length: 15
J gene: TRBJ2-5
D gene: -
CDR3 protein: CSVGPLLRNEETQYF
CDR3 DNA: TGCAGCGTTGGACCATTATTACGAAACGAAGAGACCCAGTACTTC

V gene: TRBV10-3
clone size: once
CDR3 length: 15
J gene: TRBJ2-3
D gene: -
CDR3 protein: CAISEPRQSTDTQYF
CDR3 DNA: TGTGCCATCAGTGAGCCCCGACAGTCTACAGATACGCAGTATTTT